These 30 T cell receptor beta chains were sequenced from one sample in a study of OX40 agonist ivuxolimab in advanced cancers. Here immunoSEQ multiplex PCR was the method, and the copy in TCRdb shows in-frame clones only, minus some. Of 45,000 to 60,000 clones listed, approximately 83% are singletons. Sequencing was performed on CD4+ or CD8+ T cells sorted from blood, taken in a trial of the OX40 agonist ivuxolimab. The receptors here all came from an adult with an advanced solid tumor such as melanoma, head and neck, liver or kidney cancer.

The V and J genes are TRBV28 and TRBJ2-7, with 13 bases aligning to TRBD2. The ends lost 6 bases at V and 3 bases at J; junction bases unmatched: 5. The CDR3 consists of 15 residues. Per germline, CDR1 MDHEN and CDR2 SYDVKM. CDR3 loop: CASRKGTSGNYEQYF. Here the CDR3 DNA reads TGTGCCAGCAGGAAGGGGACTAGCGGGAACTACGAGCAGTACTTC. Full variable domain (outside the CDR3, taken from reference TRBV28 and TRBJ2-7): DVKVTQSSRYLVKRTGEKVFLECVQDMDHENMFWYRQDPGLGLRLIYFSYDVKMKEKGDIPEGYSVSREKKERFSLILESASTNQTSMYLCASRKGTSGNYEQYFGPGTRLTVT.

The chain uses TRBV13 and TRBJ1-4; D is perhaps TRBD1 (6 bases). Trimming shortened V by 4 bases and J by 0 bases, and 12 bases separated the two germline ends. The CDR3 is 16 residues long. Germline CDR1 and CDR2: PRHDT and FYEKMQ (reference sequence). CDR3 amino acids: CASSWRGGTTNEKLFF. The DNA for the CDR3 is TGTGCCAGCAGCTGGAGAGGGGGGACAACTAATGAAAAACTGTTTTTT.

The J gene is TRBJ1-2, the V gene TRBV6-1, with 9 positions matching TRBD1. V shed 2 bases, J shed 0 bases, and the junction held 4 bases outside the gene matches. Germline values: CDR1 MNHNS, CDR2 SASEGT. CDR3 length: 16 residues. Here the CDR3 reads CASSESRTGANYGYTF. The CDR3 DNA follows: TGTGCCAGCAGTGAAAGTAGGACAGGGGCTAACTATGGCTACACCTTC.

The chain links TRBV6-5 to TRBJ2-5; TRBD2 is a possible D gene (6 bases). V was clipped by 6 bases and J by 5 bases, with 16 bases between them. CDR3 length: 14 residues. Germline CDR1 reads MNHEY; CDR2 reads SVGAGI. DNA for the CDR3: TGTGCCAGCAGCGTAGCGGCTGATAGGGAGACCCAGTACTTC. This sequence encodes CASSVAADRETQYF.

V is TRBV6-5 and J is TRBJ1-2; D unresolved. V gave up 10 bases and J gave up 6 bases, with 12 bases separating them. Germline CDR1 is MNHEY and CDR2 is SVGAGI. The length of the CDR3 is 11 residues. CDR3 in DNA: TGTGCCACGCGAAGGTATGATGGCTACACCTTC. This encodes CATRRYDGYTF.

The V and J genes are TRBV7-6 and TRBJ1-2; D is possibly TRBD1 (6 bases). CDR1 SGHVS and CDR2 FNYEAQ come from the germline V gene. This CDR3 comprises 13 residues. V was pared by 5 bases and J by 6 bases, with 13 bases between. CDR3 DNA: TGTGCCAGCAGCCGGGACGGGGGCCATGGCTACACCTTC. This sequence encodes CASSRDGGHGYTF.

The V and J genes are TRBV7-2 and TRBJ2-4; possibly TRBD2 for D (5 bases). The CDR3 is 16 amino acids. CDR1 SGHTA and CDR2 FQGNSA come from the germline V gene. Trimming left V 5 bases short and J 1 base short, with 15 bases between. CDR3 nucleotides: TGTGCCAGCAGCCCCTTTAAGGGAGTGGCCAAAAACATTCAGTACTTC. It translates to CASSPFKGVAKNIQYF. Supplemented by reference TRBV7-2 and TRBJ2-4, the full variable domain reads GAGVSQSPSNKVTEKGKDVELRCDPISGHTALYWYRQSLGQGLEFLIYFQGNSAPDKSGLPSDRFSAERTGGSVSTLTIQRTQQEDSAVYLCASSPFKGVAKNIQYFGAGTRLSVL.

The genes are TRBV6-6 and TRBJ1-3, with 7 bases identical to TRBD1. V dropped 4 bases and J dropped 0; count of bases not matched to a gene: 3. CDR3 length: 15 residues. The V gene's germline CDR1 is MNHNY and CDR2 SVGAGI (reference sequence). DNA for the CDR3: TGTGCCAGCAGTTCGGGGGACAGCTCTGGAAACACCATATATTTT. It specifies CASSSGDSSGNTIYF.

The chain recombines TRBV11-2 with TRBJ2-7; no reliable D call. CDR3 length: 14 residues. CDR1 and CDR2 from the germline V gene are SGHAT and FQNNGV. Trimming cost V 2 bases and J 4 bases, with 12 bases left between them. As DNA, the CDR3 is TGTGCCAGCAGCTTACTCATGGCTCATTACGAGCAGTACTTC. Translating it yields CASSLLMAHYEQYF.

The chain links TRBV28 to TRBJ2-3; weak D call: TRBD2 (5 bases). CDR3 length: 14 amino acids. V gave up 4 bases and J gave up 6 bases, with 14 bases separating them. Germline V lookup: CDR1 MDHEN, CDR2 SYDVKM. CDR3 sequence: CASSWPGMVDTQYF. In DNA form, the CDR3 reads TGTGCCAGCAGTTGGCCGGGGATGGTGGATACGCAGTATTTT.

This sequence joins TRBV11-2 and TRBJ2-1; 8 nucleotides line up with TRBD2. With 3 bases clipped from V and 3 bases from J, the junction kept 4 bases outside the gene matches. There are 15 residues in the CDR3. The germline CDR1 and CDR2 sequences are SGHAT and FQNNGV. Here the CDR3 reads CASSFTSGLYNEQFF. Written as DNA, the CDR3 is TGTGCCAGCAGCTTCACTAGCGGCCTCTACAATGAGCAGTTCTTC.

The chain combines TRBV5-1 with TRBJ2-7; 9 nucleotides line up with TRBD2. The length of the CDR3 is 16 residues. Germline CDR1 SGHRS, CDR2 YFSETQ. Trimming cost V 4 bases and J 1 base; bases outside gene matches: 9. DNA for the CDR3: TGCGCCAGCAGCCGGACTAGCGAATACCCGTCCTACGAGCAGTACTTC. Translation: CASSRTSEYPSYEQYF.

The chain employs TRBV2 and TRBJ1-2; D is unresolved. Germline values: CDR1 SNHLY, CDR2 FYNNEI. The length of the CDR3 is 12 residues. The ends were cut back, 3 bases at V and 3 bases at J, with 5 bases in the middle. Written as DNA, the CDR3 is TGTGCCAGCAGTGACAGATACTATGGCTACACCTTC. Translated, it gives CASSDRYYGYTF.

The V call is TRBV7-2, the J call TRBJ2-7, with D unclear. The CDR3 covers 13 residues. The germline V and J ends were trimmed by 1 base and 1 base, with 5 bases remaining between them. CDR1 is SGHTA and CDR2 is FQGNSA in the germline V gene. This CDR3 is CASSLDRSYEQYF. The CDR3 DNA sequence: TGTGCCAGCAGCTTAGACAGATCCTACGAGCAGTACTTC.

The chain uses TRBV2 and TRBJ2-1; unclear D gene. The CDR3 runs to 15 residues. The germline CDR1 and CDR2 sequences are SNHLY and FYNNEI. Trimming removed 4 bases at V and 0 bases at J, with 10 bases between. The CDR3 loop is CASSVPLGSYNEQFF. In nucleotides, the CDR3 is TGTGCCAGCAGTGTGCCTTTGGGCTCCTACAATGAGCAGTTCTTC.

V and J are TRBV30 and TRBJ2-2; no clear D gene. The V gene's germline CDR1 is GTSNPN and CDR2 SVGIG (reference sequence). V was shortened by 6 bases and J by 7 bases, with 15 bases between the two germline ends. The CDR3 runs to 13 residues. The CDR3 loop is CACTSRLGGELFF. The CDR3 DNA follows: TGTGCCTGTACGAGTCGGCTCGGCGGGGAGCTGTTTTTT.

This rearrangement joins TRBV9 to TRBJ2-3; TRBD2 aligns across 8 bases. There are 12 residues in the CDR3. Germline CDR1 and CDR2: SGDLS and YYNGEE. V shed 6 bases, J shed 4 bases, and the junction held 1 base outside the gene matches. The CDR3 spells CASKGLADTQYF. In DNA form, the CDR3 reads TGTGCCAGCAAGGGACTAGCAGATACGCAGTATTTT.

The chain couples TRBV19 to TRBJ2-1; weak D call: TRBD2 (5 bases). Per germline, CDR1 LNHDA and CDR2 SQIVND (reference sequence). V lost 5 bases and J lost 1, with 15 bases in between. The CDR3 covers 16 residues. The CDR3 nucleotides read TGTGCCAGTAGTGTTTTGGGCGGGCTATCCTACAATGAGCAGTTCTTC. Translated: CASSVLGGLSYNEQFF.

This chain connects TRBV2 to TRBJ2-3; D is perhaps TRBD1 (6 bases). Between the trimmed V and J ends, which lost 6 bases and 2 bases, there was a span of 15 bases. CDR1 and CDR2 from the germline V gene are SNHLY and FYNNEI. This CDR3 comprises 15 residues. In nucleotides, the CDR3 is TGTGCCAGCAGGATGGGGGCTGTCCTCACAGATACGCAGTATTTT. The encoded protein is CASRMGAVLTDTQYF.

The rearrangement uses TRBV9 and TRBJ2-3; 7 bases line up with TRBD2. The V segment lost 0 bases and the J segment 5 bases; nucleotides outside the gene matches: 12. The CDR3 covers 17 residues. Germline V CDR1 and CDR2: SGDLS, YYNGEE. CDR3 sequence: CASSVGISSGPLDTQYF. CDR3 DNA: TGTGCCAGCAGCGTAGGAATTTCTAGCGGCCCCCTAGATACGCAGTATTTT. The variable domain in full, with the rest retrieved from reference TRBV9 and TRBJ2-3, is DSGVTQTPKHLITATGQRVTLRCSPRSGDLSVYWYQQSLDQGLQFLIQYYNGEERAKGNILERFSAQQFPDLHSELNLSSLELGDSALYFCASSVGISSGPLDTQYFGPGTRLTVL.

The V gene is TRBV10-3, the J gene TRBJ1-2; the match to TRBD1 covers 7 bases. Germline V gene lookup returns CDR1 ENHRY and CDR2 SYGVKD. With V trimmed by 6 bases and J by 3 bases, 13 bases remained unmatched. The CDR3 is 16 amino acids. CDR3 DNA: TGTGCCATCAGGGGTACACGAGGACAGGTAGACTATGGCTACACCTTC. Translated, it gives CAIRGTRGQVDYGYTF.

V and J are TRBV4-1 and TRBJ2-1, with TRBD2 matching over 8 bases. The CDR3 runs 15 residues. CDR1 and CDR2 (germline): MGHRA, YSYEKL. Trimming removed 4 bases from V and 9 bases from J; junction bases left unmatched: 11. This CDR3 reads CASSLRGTRDAEQFF. The DNA of the CDR3 is TGCGCCAGCAGCCTCCGGGGGACTAGGGATGCTGAGCAGTTCTTC.

This rearrangement joins TRBV19 to TRBJ1-1; possible D gene TRBD1, 6 bases. The CDR3 is 16 amino acids. CDR1 is LNHDA, CDR2 SQIVND, per germline (reference sequence). V lost 9 bases, J lost 1 base, and 21 bases lay in between. CDR3 amino acids: CASFNLIRGGNTEAFF. In nucleotides, the CDR3 is TGTGCCAGCTTCAACCTCATCAGGGGAGGGAACACTGAAGCTTTCTTT.

V gene TRBV7-6 combines with J gene TRBJ1-5; tentative D call: TRBD1 (6 bases). Trimming removed 1 base from V and 8 bases from J, with 12 bases in between. Germline V lookup: CDR1 SGHVS, CDR2 FNYEAQ. The CDR3 totals 14 residues. CDR3 nucleotide sequence: TGTGCCAGCAGCTTAGAGGGGGGGATGAAGCCCCAGCATTTT. It yields the protein CASSLEGGMKPQHF. The full variable domain, its missing parts supplied by reference TRBV7-6 and TRBJ1-5, is GAGVSQSPRYKVTKRGQDVALRCDPISGHVSLYWYRQALGQGPEFLTYFNYEAQQDKSGLPNDRFSAERPEGSISTLTIQRTEQRDSAMYRCASSLEGGMKPQHFGDGTRLSIL.

The gene calls are TRBV7-2 and TRBJ2-3, with D possibly matching TRBD2 (6 bases). From germline, CDR1 is SGHTA and CDR2 FQGNSA. The CDR3 consists of 16 residues. Trimming shortened V by 4 bases and J by 5 bases, and 19 bases separated the two germline ends. The CDR3 spells CASSSRAGGPIDTQYF. In DNA, the CDR3 is TGTGCCAGCAGCTCCCGAGCAGGAGGGCCGATAGATACGCAGTATTTT.

The chain uses TRBV11-2 and TRBJ2-1; 9 bases match TRBD2. V was pared by 5 bases and J by 10 bases, with 15 bases of the junction left unmatched. In germline, CDR1 is SGHAT, CDR2 FQNNGV. The CDR3 length is 16 residues. DNA for the CDR3: TGTGCCAGCAGCCCTAGGGCGGGAGGGCCTCTTAACGAGCAGTTCTTC. Protein product: CASSPRAGGPLNEQFF.

The chain joins TRBV2 to TRBJ1-6; D gene unclear. Germline CDR1 SNHLY, CDR2 FYNNEI. V gave up 4 bases and J gave up 4 bases, with 11 bases separating them. CDR3 length: 15 amino acids. CDR3 in DNA: TGTGCCAGCAGTGCAAAGGGAGGATATAATTCACCCCTCCACTTT. As protein: CASSAKGGYNSPLHF.

The V and J genes are TRBV28 and TRBJ1-3; D might be TRBD1 (6 bases). CDR1 MDHEN and CDR2 SYDVKM come from the germline V gene. Trimming cost V 6 bases and J 5 bases, with 11 bases left between them. The CDR3 covers 13 residues. The CDR3 here is CASRPRGRNTIYF. DNA for the CDR3: TGTGCCAGCAGACCCAGGGGCAGAAACACCATATATTTT.

This chain uses TRBV11-2 with TRBJ2-5, with TRBD2 identical over 7 bases. The CDR3 sequence is 16 residues long. The J segment lost 4 bases and the V segment lost 2 bases, leaving 10 bases of the junction unmatched. Germline loops: CDR1 SGHAT, CDR2 FQNNGV. CDR3 residues: CASSLRSGRARETQYF. The CDR3 coding sequence is TGTGCCAGCAGCTTACGCAGTGGGAGGGCCAGAGAGACCCAGTACTTC.

This clone is labeled medium-sized. The chain carries TRBV28 and TRBJ1-6; 8 nucleotides align to TRBD1. J lost 11 bases, V lost 4 bases, and 7 bases had no gene match. CDR1 is MDHEN, CDR2 SYDVKM, per germline. The CDR3 covers 14 residues. The CDR3, as DNA: TGTGCCAGCAGTTCGAACAGGGGGAGGACACCCCTCCACTTT. Protein sequence: CASSSNRGRTPLHF.